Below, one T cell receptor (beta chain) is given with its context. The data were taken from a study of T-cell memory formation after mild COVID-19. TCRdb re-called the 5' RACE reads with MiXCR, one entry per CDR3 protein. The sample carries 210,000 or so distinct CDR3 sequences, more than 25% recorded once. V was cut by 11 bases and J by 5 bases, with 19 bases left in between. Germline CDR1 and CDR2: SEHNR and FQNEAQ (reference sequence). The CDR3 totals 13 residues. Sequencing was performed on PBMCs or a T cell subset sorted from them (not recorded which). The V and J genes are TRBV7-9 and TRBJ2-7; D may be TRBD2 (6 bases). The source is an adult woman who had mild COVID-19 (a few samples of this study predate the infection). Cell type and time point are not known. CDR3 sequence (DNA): TGTGCCGGGATGGTGGCGGGGATCCACGAGCAGTACTTC. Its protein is CAGMVAGIHEQYF.